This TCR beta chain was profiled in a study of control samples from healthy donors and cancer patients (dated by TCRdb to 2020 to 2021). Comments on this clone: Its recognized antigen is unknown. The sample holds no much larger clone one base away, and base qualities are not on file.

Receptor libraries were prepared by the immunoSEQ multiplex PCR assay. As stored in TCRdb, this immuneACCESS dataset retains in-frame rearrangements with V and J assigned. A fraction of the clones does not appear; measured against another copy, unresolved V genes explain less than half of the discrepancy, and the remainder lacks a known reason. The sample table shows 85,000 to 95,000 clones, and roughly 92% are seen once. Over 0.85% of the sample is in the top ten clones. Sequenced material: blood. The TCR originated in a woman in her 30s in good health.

The nucleotide sequence reads as follows: TGTGCCAGCAAGAGCATTCCCCTCAATCAGCCCCAGCATTTT. It encodes CASKSIPLNQPQHF. This chain joins TRBV2 to TRBJ1-5, with the D gene not clear enough to name. From the cysteine through the phenylalanine, the CDR3 covers 14 amino acids. The kept DNA is CDR3 alone, 42 bases in frame from the first base. The V and J ends are trimmed by 7 bases and 3 bases, leaving 13 bases between them. CDR1 and CDR2 (SNHLY, FYNNEI) derive from the germline V gene. The full variable domain, completed from the reference TRBV2 and TRBJ1-5 proteins outside the CDR3, reads EPEVTQTPSHQVTQMGQEVILRCVPISNHLYFYWYRQILGQKVEFLVSFYNNEISEKSEIFDDQFSVERPDGSNFTLKIRSTKLEDSAMYFCASKSIPLNQPQHFGDGTRLSIL.